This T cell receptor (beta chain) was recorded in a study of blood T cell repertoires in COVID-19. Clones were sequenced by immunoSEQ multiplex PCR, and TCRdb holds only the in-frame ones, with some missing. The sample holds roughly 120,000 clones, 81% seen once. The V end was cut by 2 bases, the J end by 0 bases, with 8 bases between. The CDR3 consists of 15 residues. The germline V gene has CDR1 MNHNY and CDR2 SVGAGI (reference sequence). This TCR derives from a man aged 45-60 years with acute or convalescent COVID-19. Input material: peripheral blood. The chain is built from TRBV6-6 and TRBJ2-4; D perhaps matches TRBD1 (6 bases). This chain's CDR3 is CASSYDRLAKNIQYF. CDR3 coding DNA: TGTGCCAGCAGTTACGACAGGCTAGCCAAAAACATTCAGTACTTC.